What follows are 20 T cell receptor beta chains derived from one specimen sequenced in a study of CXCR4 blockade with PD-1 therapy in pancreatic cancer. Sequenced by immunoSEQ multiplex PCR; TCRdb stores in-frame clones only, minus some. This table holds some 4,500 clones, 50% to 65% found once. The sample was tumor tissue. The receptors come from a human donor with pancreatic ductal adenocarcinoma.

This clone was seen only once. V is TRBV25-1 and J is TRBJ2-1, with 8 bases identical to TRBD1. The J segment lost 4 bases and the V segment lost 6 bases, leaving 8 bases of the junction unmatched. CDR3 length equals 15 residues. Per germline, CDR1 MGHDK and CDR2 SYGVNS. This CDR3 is CASSPGQGPYNEQFF. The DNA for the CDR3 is TGTGCCAGCAGCCCCGGACAGGGACCTTACAATGAGCAGTTCTTC.

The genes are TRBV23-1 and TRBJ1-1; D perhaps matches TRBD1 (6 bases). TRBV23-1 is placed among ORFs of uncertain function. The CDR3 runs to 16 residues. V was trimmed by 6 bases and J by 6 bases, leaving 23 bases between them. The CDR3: CASSPKGVDEGAEAFF. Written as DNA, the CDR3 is TGCGCCAGCAGCCCTAAGGGGGTGGACGAAGGGGCTGAAGCTTTCTTT.

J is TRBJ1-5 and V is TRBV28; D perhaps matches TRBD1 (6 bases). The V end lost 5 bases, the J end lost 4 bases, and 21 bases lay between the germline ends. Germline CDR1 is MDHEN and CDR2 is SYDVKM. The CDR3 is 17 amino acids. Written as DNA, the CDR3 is TGTGCCAGCAGTCTCGTCAACAGGGTTCGGTCGAATCAGCCCCAGCATTTT. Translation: CASSLVNRVRSNQPQHF.

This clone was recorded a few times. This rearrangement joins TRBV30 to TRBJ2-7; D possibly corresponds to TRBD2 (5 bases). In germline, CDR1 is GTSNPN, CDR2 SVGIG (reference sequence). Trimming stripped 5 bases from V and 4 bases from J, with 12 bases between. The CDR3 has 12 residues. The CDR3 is CAWGGRPYEQYF. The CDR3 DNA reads TGTGCCTGGGGAGGACGGCCTTACGAGCAGTACTTC.

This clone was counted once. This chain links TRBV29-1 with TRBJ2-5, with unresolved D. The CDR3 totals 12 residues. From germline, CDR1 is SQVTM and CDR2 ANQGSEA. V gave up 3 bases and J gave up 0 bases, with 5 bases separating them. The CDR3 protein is CSVDSYQETQYF. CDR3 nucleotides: TGCAGCGTTGACTCATACCAAGAGACCCAGTACTTC.

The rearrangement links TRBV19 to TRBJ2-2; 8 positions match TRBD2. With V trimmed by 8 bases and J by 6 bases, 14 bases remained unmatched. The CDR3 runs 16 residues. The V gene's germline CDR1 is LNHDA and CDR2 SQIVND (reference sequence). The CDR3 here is CASEVLAGRASGELFF. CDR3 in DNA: TGTGCCAGTGAAGTCTTAGCCGGGAGGGCCTCCGGGGAGCTGTTTTTT.

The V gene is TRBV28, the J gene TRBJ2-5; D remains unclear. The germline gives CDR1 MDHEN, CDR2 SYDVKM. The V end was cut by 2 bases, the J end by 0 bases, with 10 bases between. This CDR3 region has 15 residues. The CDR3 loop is CASSLRSGYQETQYF. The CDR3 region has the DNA TGTGCCAGCAGTTTAAGGTCCGGGTACCAAGAGACCCAGTACTTC. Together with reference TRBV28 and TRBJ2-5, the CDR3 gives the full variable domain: DVKVTQSSRYLVKRTGEKVFLECVQDMDHENMFWYRQDPGLGLRLIYFSYDVKMKEKGDIPEGYSVSREKKERFSLILESASTNQTSMYLCASSLRSGYQETQYFGPGTRLLVL.

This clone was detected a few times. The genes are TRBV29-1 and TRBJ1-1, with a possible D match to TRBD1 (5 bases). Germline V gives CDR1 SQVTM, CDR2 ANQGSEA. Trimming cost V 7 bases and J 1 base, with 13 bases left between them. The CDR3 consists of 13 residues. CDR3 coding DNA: TGCAGCGCCCAGGGAGGGAGGAACACTGAAGCTTTCTTT. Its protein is CSAQGGRNTEAFF.

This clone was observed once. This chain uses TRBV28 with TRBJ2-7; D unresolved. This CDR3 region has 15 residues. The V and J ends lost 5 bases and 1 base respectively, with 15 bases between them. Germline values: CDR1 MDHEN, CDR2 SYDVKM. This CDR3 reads CASSPPLRLSYEQYF. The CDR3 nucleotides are TGTGCCAGCAGTCCCCCACTGCGCCTGTCCTACGAGCAGTACTTC. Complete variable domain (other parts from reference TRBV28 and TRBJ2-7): DVKVTQSSRYLVKRTGEKVFLECVQDMDHENMFWYRQDPGLGLRLIYFSYDVKMKEKGDIPEGYSVSREKKERFSLILESASTNQTSMYLCASSPPLRLSYEQYFGPGTRLTVT.

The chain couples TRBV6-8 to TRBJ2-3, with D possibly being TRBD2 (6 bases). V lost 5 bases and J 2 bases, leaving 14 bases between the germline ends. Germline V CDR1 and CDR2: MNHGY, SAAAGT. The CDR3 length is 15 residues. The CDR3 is CASSGLSRPTDTQYF. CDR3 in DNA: TGTGCCAGCAGTGGACTAAGTCGTCCCACAGATACGCAGTATTTT.

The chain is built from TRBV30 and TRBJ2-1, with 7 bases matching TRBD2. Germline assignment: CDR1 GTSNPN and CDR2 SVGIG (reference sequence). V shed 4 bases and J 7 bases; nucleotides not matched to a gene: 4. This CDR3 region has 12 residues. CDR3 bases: TGTGCCTGGAAAGCTAGCGGAAATGAGCAGTTCTTC. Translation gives CAWKASGNEQFF.

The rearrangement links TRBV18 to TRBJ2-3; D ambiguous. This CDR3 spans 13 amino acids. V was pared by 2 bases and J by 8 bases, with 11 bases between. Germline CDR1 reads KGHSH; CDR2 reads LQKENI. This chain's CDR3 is CASSPARLSTQYF. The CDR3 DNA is TGTGCCAGCTCACCAGCACGGCTGAGTACGCAGTATTTT.

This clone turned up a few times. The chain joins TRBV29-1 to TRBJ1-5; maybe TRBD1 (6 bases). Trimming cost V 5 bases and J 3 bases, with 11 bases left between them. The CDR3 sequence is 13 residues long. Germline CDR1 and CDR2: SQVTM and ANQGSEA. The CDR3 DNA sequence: TGCAGCGTTAGGGACAACTACAATCAGCCCCAGCATTTT. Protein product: CSVRDNYNQPQHF.

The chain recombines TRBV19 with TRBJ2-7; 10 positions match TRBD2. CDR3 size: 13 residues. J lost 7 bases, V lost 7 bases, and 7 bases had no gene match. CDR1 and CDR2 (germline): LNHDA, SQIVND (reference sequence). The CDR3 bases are TGTGCCAGTATGGCTAGCGGGGGCCTGGAGCAGTACTTC. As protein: CASMASGGLEQYF.

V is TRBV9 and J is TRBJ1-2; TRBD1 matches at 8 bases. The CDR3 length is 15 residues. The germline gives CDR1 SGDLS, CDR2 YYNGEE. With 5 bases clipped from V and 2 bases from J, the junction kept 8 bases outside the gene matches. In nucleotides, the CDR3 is TGTGCCAGCAGGCAGGACAGGGAACCAAACTATGGCTACACCTTC. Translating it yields CASRQDREPNYGYTF.

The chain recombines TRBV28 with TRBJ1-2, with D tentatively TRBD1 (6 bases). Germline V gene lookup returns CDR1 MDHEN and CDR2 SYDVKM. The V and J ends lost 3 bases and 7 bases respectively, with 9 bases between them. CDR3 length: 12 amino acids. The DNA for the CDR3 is TGTGCCAGCAGTTTCGGGGGCCTTGGCTACACCTTC. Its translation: CASSFGGLGYTF.

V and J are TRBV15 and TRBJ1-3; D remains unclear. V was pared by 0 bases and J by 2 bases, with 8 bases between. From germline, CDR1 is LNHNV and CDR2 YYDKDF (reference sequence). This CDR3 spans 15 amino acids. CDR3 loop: CATSRDWGAGNTIYF. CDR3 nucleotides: TGTGCCACCAGCAGAGATTGGGGTGCTGGAAACACCATATATTTT. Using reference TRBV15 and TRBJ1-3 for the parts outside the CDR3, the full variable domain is DAMVIQNPRYQVTQFGKPVTLSCSQTLNHNVMYWYQQKSSQAPKLLFHYYDKDFNNEADTPDNFQSRRPNTSFCFLDIRSPGLGDTAMYLCATSRDWGAGNTIYFGEGSWLTVV.

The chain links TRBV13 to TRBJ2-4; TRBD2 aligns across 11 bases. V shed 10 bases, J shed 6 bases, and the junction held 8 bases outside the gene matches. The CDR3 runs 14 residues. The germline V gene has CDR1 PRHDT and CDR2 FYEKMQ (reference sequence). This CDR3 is CATSVAGGGNIQYF. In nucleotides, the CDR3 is TGTGCCACCTCCGTAGCGGGAGGGGGAAACATTCAGTACTTC.

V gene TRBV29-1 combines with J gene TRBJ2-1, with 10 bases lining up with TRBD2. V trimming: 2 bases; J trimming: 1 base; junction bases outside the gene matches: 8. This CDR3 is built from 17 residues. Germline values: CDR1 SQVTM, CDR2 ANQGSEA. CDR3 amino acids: CSVEKPSGSRSYNEQFF. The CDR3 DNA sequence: TGCAGCGTTGAAAAGCCTAGCGGGAGTCGATCCTACAATGAGCAGTTCTTC.

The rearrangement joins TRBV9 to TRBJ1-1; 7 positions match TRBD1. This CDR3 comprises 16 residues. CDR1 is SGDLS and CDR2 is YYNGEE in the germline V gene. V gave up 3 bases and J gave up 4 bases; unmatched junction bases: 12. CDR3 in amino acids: CASSDTPGGSSTEAFF. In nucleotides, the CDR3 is TGTGCCAGCAGCGATACCCCAGGGGGATCGAGCACTGAAGCTTTCTTT. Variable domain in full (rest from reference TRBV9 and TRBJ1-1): DSGVTQTPKHLITATGQRVTLRCSPRSGDLSVYWYQQSLDQGLQFLIQYYNGEERAKGNILERFSAQQFPDLHSELNLSSLELGDSALYFCASSDTPGGSSTEAFFGQGTRLTVV.